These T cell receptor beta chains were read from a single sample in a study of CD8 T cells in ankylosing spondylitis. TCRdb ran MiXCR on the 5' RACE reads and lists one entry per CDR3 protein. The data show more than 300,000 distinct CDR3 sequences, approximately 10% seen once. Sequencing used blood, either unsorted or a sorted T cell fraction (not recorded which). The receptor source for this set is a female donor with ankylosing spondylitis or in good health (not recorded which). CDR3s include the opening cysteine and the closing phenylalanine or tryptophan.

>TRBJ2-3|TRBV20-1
CCARDLAGVITDTQYF
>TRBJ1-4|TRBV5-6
CASSFIGDFEKLFF
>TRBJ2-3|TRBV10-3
CAISERQGTDTQYF
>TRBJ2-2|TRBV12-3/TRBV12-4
CATLGVTGELFF
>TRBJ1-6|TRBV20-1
CSARIPGQIYSPLHF
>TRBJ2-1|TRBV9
CASSVGGGLADNEQFF
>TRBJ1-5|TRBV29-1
CSVARGRNQPQHF
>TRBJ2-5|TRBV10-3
CAISESLAGETQYF
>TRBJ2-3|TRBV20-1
CSARGSGTDTQYF
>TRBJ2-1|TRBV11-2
CASSLGSREYTNEQFF
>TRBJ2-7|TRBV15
CATSKRLQGAVYEQYF
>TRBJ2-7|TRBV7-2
CASSSGELGEQYF
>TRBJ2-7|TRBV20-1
CSSWAGNVYEQYF
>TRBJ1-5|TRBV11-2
CASSLDPGRNQPQHF
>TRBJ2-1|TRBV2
CASSLPGRERQFF
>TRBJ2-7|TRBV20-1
CSARASSILYEQYF
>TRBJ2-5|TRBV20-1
CSARGLAGVLQETQYF
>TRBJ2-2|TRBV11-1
CASSPLPARGSTKNTGELFF
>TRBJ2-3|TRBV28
CASSPPWDSGRPYF
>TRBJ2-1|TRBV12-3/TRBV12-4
CASSLVRGPFRGNEQFF
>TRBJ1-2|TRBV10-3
CATGWITGFYGYTF
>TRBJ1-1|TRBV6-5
CASSYSGGYMNTEAFF
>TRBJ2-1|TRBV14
CASSQVRGNEQFF
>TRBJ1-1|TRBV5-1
CASSLVGWNTEAFF
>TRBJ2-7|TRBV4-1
CASSQEAGPYEQYF
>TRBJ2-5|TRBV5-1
CASSSRPQETQYF
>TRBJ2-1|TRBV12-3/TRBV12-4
CASSPSGRVISYNEQFF
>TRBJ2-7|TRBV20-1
CSARDPSGPVGQQYF
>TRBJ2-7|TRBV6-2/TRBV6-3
CASSYGLLSSYEQYF
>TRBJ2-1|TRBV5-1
CASSLDLAPIYNEQFF
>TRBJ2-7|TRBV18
CASSIPGQGSYEQYF
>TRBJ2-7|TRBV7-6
CASSSWTGSGDEQYF
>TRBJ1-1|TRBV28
CASSRDSQATEAFF
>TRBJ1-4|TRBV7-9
CASAGGLYNEKLFF
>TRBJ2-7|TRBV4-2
CASSQITEFDEQYF
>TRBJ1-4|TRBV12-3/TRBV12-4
CASSLNSATNEKLFF
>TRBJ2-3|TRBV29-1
CSVDRAGPGDTQYF
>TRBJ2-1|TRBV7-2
CASSTNKPYNEQFF
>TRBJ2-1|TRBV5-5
CASSSSGSTLSSYNEQFF
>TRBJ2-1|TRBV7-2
CASSLGQGEYNEQFF
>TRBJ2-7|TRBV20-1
CSARDNWQNRSSYEQYF
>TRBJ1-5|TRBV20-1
CSASWGQKMSNQPQHF
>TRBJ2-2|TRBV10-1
CASSRGGKTGELFF
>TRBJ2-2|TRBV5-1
CASSFTLFSGELFF
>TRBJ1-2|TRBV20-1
CSLQGSNYGYTF
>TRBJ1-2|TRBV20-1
CSARDRNRANYGYTF
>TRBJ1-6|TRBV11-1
CASSLGLFGSSYNSPLHF
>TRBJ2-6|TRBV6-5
CASSSTTGANVLTF
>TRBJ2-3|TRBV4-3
CASSQSGRPPTDTQYF
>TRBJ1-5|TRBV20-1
CSALDVSNQPQHF
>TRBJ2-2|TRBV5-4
CASSSLAGLALRDTGELFF
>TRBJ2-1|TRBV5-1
CASSFYSGGSYNEQFF
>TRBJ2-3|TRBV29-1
CSVDLGFGDTQYF
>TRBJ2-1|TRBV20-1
CSARVLAGGLSSYNEQFF
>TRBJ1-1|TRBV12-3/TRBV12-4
CASSHGRQNTEAFF
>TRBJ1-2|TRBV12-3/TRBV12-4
CASSYSQDRHYGYTF
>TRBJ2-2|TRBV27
CATSPGTSGTGELFF
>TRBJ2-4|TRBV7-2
CASSLAGVDSFIQYF
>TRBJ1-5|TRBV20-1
CSAREEQGDQPQHF
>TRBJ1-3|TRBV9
CASSRGDGNTIYF